The 2 T cell receptor beta chains below all came from one sample that was sequenced in a study of blood T cells in healthy people across ages. Primed by a sample-barcoded 5' primer and a J-beta primer mix, a second PCR proceeded for about 6 to 12 cycles. One entry per CDR3 protein results from TCRdb running MiXCR on the 5' RACE reads. The sample contains about 320,000 distinct CDR3 sequences, around 29% of which appear only once. Sequenced: blood. Receptors were obtained from a woman in her 70s in good health.

The chain employs TRBV5-1 and TRBJ2-1; 10 bases align to TRBD2. The CDR3 covers 17 residues. The junction had 11 bases not matched to a gene; V was cut back by 4 bases and J by 4 bases. CDR1 is SGHRS and CDR2 is YFSETQ in the germline V gene. CDR3 DNA sequence: TGCGCCAGCAGCCCCGGGGCGACTAGCGGGTTTTACAATGAGCAGTTCTTC. It is translated as CASSPGATSGFYNEQFF. Combining the CDR3 with reference TRBV5-1 and TRBJ2-1 gives the whole variable domain KAGVTQTPRYLIKTRGQQVTLSCSPISGHRSVSWYQQTPGQGLQFLFEYFSETQRNKGNFPGRFSGRQFSNSRSEMNVSTLELGDSALYLCASSPGATSGFYNEQFFGPGTRLTVL.

The sample holds a few counts of this clonotype. The chain couples TRBV5-1 to TRBJ1-4; 7 bases match TRBD1. J was trimmed by 8 bases and V by 3 bases; bases with no gene match: 10. CDR1 SGHRS and CDR2 YFSETQ come from the germline V gene. The CDR3 sequence is 15 residues long. This CDR3 is CASSSAGGFEEKLFF. CDR3 nucleotides: TGCGCCAGCAGCTCGGCAGGGGGGTTCGAGGAAAAACTGTTTTTT.